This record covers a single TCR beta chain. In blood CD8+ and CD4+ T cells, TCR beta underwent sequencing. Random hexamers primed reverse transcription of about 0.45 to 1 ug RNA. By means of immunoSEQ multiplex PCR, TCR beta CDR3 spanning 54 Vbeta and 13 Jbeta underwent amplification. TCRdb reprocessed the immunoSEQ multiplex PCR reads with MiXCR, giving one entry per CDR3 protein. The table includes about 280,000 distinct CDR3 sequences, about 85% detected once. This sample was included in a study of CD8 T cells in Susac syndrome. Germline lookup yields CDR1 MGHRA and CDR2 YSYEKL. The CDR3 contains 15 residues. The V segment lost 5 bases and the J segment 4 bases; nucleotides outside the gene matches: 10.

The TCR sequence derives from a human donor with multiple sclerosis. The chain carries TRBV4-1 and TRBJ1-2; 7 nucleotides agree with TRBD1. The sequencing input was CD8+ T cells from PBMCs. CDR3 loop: CASSSLPQGIYGYTF. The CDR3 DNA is TGCGCCAGCAGCTCCCTACCACAGGGGATCTATGGCTACACCTTC.